The 22 T cell receptor beta chains below come from one sample, sequenced in a study of cytomegalovirus exposure and HLA in healthy donors. The PCR employed 60 Vbeta primers together with 13 Jbeta primers. This table comes from immunoSEQ multiplex PCR, and its TCRdb copy is limited to in-frame clones, with some not included. The sample has about 78,000 clones, around 70% seen once. The sample was PBMCs. The source of these receptors is a woman aged 40-49 years in good health and CMV-seropositive.

The chain links TRBV7-8 to TRBJ2-7; 7 bases align to TRBD2. The CDR3 sequence is 15 residues long. Germline CDR1 is SGHVS and CDR2 is FQNEAQ. V lost 8 bases to trimming and J lost 3 bases; unmatched junction nucleotides: 13. The CDR3 DNA follows: TGTGCCAGCGCCCAGCGGGCTAGCGGCAGCTACGAGCAGTACTTC. It codes for CASAQRASGSYEQYF.

This clone has just a few counts. J is TRBJ1-2 and V is TRBV6-5; no definite D call. The germline V gene encodes CDR1 MNHEY and CDR2 SVGAGI. V was shortened by 11 bases and J by 2 bases, with 12 bases between the two germline ends. The CDR3 runs to 12 residues. The CDR3 spells CAASGGNYGYTF. CDR3 nucleotide sequence: TGTGCCGCCAGCGGAGGGAACTATGGCTACACCTTC.

Only a few counts were recorded for this clone. V gene TRBV6-1 combines with J gene TRBJ1-2, with unresolved D. The germline CDR1 and CDR2 sequences are MNHNS and SASEGT. This CDR3 comprises 15 residues. With 3 bases removed from V and 0 bases from J, the gap between germline ends came to 11 bases. The CDR3 coding sequence is TGTGCCAGCAGTGAGTATGGAGGCTCTAACTATGGCTACACCTTC. As protein: CASSEYGGSNYGYTF.

The V gene is TRBV4-1, the J gene TRBJ2-1, with a possible D match to TRBD2 (6 bases). The V end lost 2 bases, the J end lost 2 bases, and 13 bases lay between the germline ends. Germline V gene sequence: CDR1 MGHRA, CDR2 YSYEKL. CDR3 length: 16 residues. In DNA, the CDR3 is TGCGCCAGCAGCCAACCAAAGACTAGTCCCTACAATGAGCAGTTCTTC. Residues: CASSQPKTSPYNEQFF.

V is TRBV23-1 and J is TRBJ1-2; weak D call: TRBD1 (5 bases). TRBV23-1 qualifies as an ORF whose function is uncertain. V was pared by 8 bases and J by 3 bases, with 19 bases between. CDR3 length: 15 residues. The CDR3 coding sequence is TGCGCCAGCGTCCAACCCAGGGAATTGGACTATGGCTACACCTTC. Amino acid sequence: CASVQPRELDYGYTF.

This clone was found once. J is TRBJ1-4 and V is TRBV4-3; D call uncertain. V shed 5 bases and J shed 0 bases, with 16 bases lying between them. In germline, CDR1 is LGHNA, CDR2 YSLEER. This CDR3 is 17 amino acids long. The CDR3 DNA is TGCGCCAGCAGCGCGGGGAGATATACTACAACTAATGAAAAACTGTTTTTT. Amino acid sequence: CASSAGRYTTTNEKLFF.

The chain combines TRBV27 with TRBJ2-7; tentatively, D is TRBD1 (5 bases). The ends were cut back, 7 bases at V and 1 base at J, with 17 bases in the middle. Germline assignment: CDR1 MNHEY and CDR2 SMNVEV (reference sequence). This CDR3 contains 15 residues. CDR3 loop: CASKLGRPGSYEQYF. The DNA for the CDR3 is TGTGCCAGCAAACTGGGGCGTCCAGGGTCCTACGAGCAGTACTTC.

V usage is TRBV7-6 and J usage is TRBJ1-5; 10 nucleotides agree with TRBD1. There are 18 residues in the CDR3. J gave up 0 bases and V 5 bases, and 10 bases lay outside the gene matches. CDR1 SGHVS and CDR2 FNYEAQ come from the germline V gene. This CDR3 reads CASSRLGQGPYSNQPQHF. CDR3 nucleotide sequence: TGTGCCAGCAGCCGACTGGGACAGGGGCCTTATAGCAATCAGCCCCAGCATTTT.

The rearrangement links TRBV5-8 to TRBJ2-3; possible D gene TRBD1, 5 bases. There are 15 residues in the CDR3. Per the germline V gene, CDR1 is SGHTS and CDR2 is YDEGEE. Trimming took off 0 bases at V and 0 bases at J, with 8 bases between the two ends. The CDR3 protein is CASSLGGPSTDTQYF. Written as DNA, the CDR3 is TGTGCCAGCAGCTTGGGGGGCCCTAGCACAGATACGCAGTATTTT.

This clone was seen once. CDR3 amino acids: CASSLTGDLNTEAFF. As DNA, the CDR3 is TGCGCCAGCAGCTTGACAGGAGATCTGAACACTGAAGCTTTCTTT. This chain uses TRBV5-1 with TRBJ1-1; D may be TRBD1 (5 bases). Per the germline V gene, CDR1 is SGHRS and CDR2 is YFSETQ. V dropped 1 base and J dropped 0 bases, with 10 bases sitting between them. The CDR3 is made up of 15 amino acids.

This clone appeared once. The chain joins TRBV6-4 to TRBJ1-1; TRBD1 aligns across 9 bases. CDR3 length: 17 amino acids. Trimming removed 5 bases from V and 1 base from J; junction bases left unmatched: 11. The V gene's germline CDR1 is MRHNA and CDR2 SNTAGT. The CDR3 loop is CASSPGQGSAGNTEAFF. The CDR3 DNA is TGTGCCAGCAGTCCGGGACAGGGTTCCGCGGGGAACACTGAAGCTTTCTTT.

This chain links TRBV29-1 with TRBJ2-1; 13 bases agree with TRBD2. CDR3 length: 15 amino acids. Germline lookup yields CDR1 SQVTM and CDR2 ANQGSEA. After removal of 6 bases from V and 5 bases from J, the junction contained 7 bases not matched to a gene. CDR3 nucleotide sequence: TGCAGCGTGCGGACTAGCGGGAGTAAGAACAATGAGCAGTTCTTC. It codes for CSVRTSGSKNNEQFF.

This chain connects TRBV5-1 to TRBJ2-1; TRBD2 agrees at 11 bases. Germline CDR1 is SGHRS and CDR2 is YFSETQ. This CDR3 spans 15 amino acids. The V gene end was trimmed by 5 bases and the J gene end by 4 bases; junction bases not matched to a gene: 5. This CDR3 reads CASSAGLAVYNEQFF. CDR3 sequence (DNA): TGCGCCAGCAGTGCGGGACTAGCGGTATACAATGAGCAGTTCTTC. The whole variable domain, remainder taken from reference TRBV5-1 and TRBJ2-1, is KAGVTQTPRYLIKTRGQQVTLSCSPISGHRSVSWYQQTPGQGLQFLFEYFSETQRNKGNFPGRFSGRQFSNSRSEMNVSTLELGDSALYLCASSAGLAVYNEQFFGPGTRLTVL.

The V call is TRBV29-1, the J call TRBJ2-1; D gene unclear. This CDR3 contains 11 residues. The V gene's germline CDR1 is SQVTM and CDR2 ANQGSEA. V was clipped by 7 bases and J by 4 bases, with 8 bases between them. CDR3 amino acids: CSAKSYNEQFF. CDR3 coding DNA: TGCAGCGCCAAGAGTTACAATGAGCAGTTCTTC.

This sequence joins TRBV27 and TRBJ1-5, with a tentative D call TRBD1 (6 bases). The germline CDR1 and CDR2 sequences are MNHEY and SMNVEV (reference sequence). Trimming took off 7 bases at V and 6 bases at J, with 16 bases between the two ends. This CDR3 has 14 residues. In DNA form, the CDR3 reads TGTGCCAGCAAAAGGGGGGGAAACGGTCAGCCCCAGCATTTT. It translates to CASKRGGNGQPQHF.

This chain connects TRBV7-9 to TRBJ1-1, with D tentatively TRBD1 (5 bases). From germline, CDR1 is SEHNR and CDR2 FQNEAQ (reference sequence). This CDR3 comprises 16 residues. Trimming removed 4 bases from V and 9 bases from J, with 24 bases in between. CDR3 DNA: TGTGCCAGCAGCTCGGAAGCGGGGCAGATTGGCTTCAAAGCTTTCTTT. Translated, it gives CASSSEAGQIGFKAFF.

The J gene is TRBJ2-2, the V gene TRBV30; D possibly corresponds to TRBD2 (6 bases). This CDR3 has 15 amino acids. From germline, CDR1 is GTSNPN and CDR2 SVGIG (reference sequence). V was clipped by 2 bases and J by 7 bases, with 17 bases between them. The CDR3 nucleotides are TGTGCCTGGAGTACAACAGAGCGGGCCGGCGGGGAGCTGTTTTTT. It codes for CAWSTTERAGGELFF.

J is TRBJ1-2 and V is TRBV7-9; D unclear. CDR3 size: 15 residues. The V end lost 2 bases, the J end lost 0 bases, and 10 bases lay between the germline ends. In germline, CDR1 is SEHNR, CDR2 FQNEAQ (reference sequence). The CDR3 DNA follows: TGTGCCAGCAGCTTAATGGACTCCCCTAACTATGGCTACACCTTC. Protein sequence: CASSLMDSPNYGYTF. Using reference TRBV7-9 and TRBJ1-2 for the parts outside the CDR3, the full variable domain is DTGVSQNPRHKITKRGQNVTFRCDPISEHNRLYWYRQTLGQGPEFLTYFQNEAQLEKSRLLSDRFSAERPKGSFSTLEIQRTEQGDSAMYLCASSLMDSPNYGYTFGSGTRLTVV.

The chain uses TRBV6-6 and TRBJ1-6; D perhaps matches TRBD1 (6 bases). The CDR3 is 16 amino acids. CDR1 MNHNY and CDR2 SVGAGI come from the germline V gene (reference sequence). The V gene lost 5 bases and the J gene lost 0 bases, with 11 bases spanning the gap. In DNA, the CDR3 is TGTGCCAGCAGTAAAACAGGGAGCTCCTATAATTCACCCCTCCACTTT. Residues: CASSKTGSSYNSPLHF.

The chain carries TRBV27 and TRBJ2-2, with 7 bases aligning to TRBD2. The V gene end was trimmed by 3 bases and the J gene end by 10 bases; junction bases not matched to a gene: 17. CDR1 and CDR2 from the germline V gene are MNHEY and SMNVEV (reference sequence). The CDR3 covers 17 residues. CDR3 in amino acids: CASSLNPGGRAKAELFF. The DNA of the CDR3 is TGTGCCAGCAGTTTGAACCCTGGGGGGAGGGCGAAGGCGGAGCTGTTTTTT.

The chain uses TRBV11-2 and TRBJ1-2; a weak D match, TRBD1 (5 bases). CDR3 length: 15 amino acids. The V gene lost 5 bases and the J gene lost 8 bases, with 21 bases spanning the gap. Germline loops: CDR1 SGHAT, CDR2 FQNNGV. In DNA form, the CDR3 reads TGTGCCAGCAGCCCGAGGGACGGGAGGACGGGGGGCTACACCTTC. As protein: CASSPRDGRTGGYTF.

There are a few counts of this clone. The chain employs TRBV29-1 and TRBJ1-1; the match to TRBD1 covers 9 bases. This CDR3 has 15 amino acids. Germline CDR1 is SQVTM and CDR2 is ANQGSEA. The J segment lost 0 bases and the V segment lost 5 bases, leaving 7 bases of the junction unmatched. Here the CDR3 reads CSVRTGAIMNTEAFF. Here the CDR3 DNA reads TGCAGCGTTAGGACAGGGGCGATAATGAACACTGAAGCTTTCTTT.